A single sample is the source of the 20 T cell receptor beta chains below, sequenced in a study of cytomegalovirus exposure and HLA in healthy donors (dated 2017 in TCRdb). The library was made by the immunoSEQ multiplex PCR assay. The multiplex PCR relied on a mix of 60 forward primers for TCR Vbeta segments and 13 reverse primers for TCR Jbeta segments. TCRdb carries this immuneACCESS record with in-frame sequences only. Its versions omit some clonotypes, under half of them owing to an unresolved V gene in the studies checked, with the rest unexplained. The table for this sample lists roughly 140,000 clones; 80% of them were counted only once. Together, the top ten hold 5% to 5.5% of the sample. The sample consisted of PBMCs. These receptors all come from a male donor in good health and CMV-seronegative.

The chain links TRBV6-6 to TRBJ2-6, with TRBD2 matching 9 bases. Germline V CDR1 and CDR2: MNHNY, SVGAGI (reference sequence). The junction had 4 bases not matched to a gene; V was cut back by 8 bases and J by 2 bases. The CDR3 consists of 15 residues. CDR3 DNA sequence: TGTGCCAGCGGCGGGGGGGCAACTGGGGCCAACGTCCTGACTTTC. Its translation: CASGGGATGANVLTF.

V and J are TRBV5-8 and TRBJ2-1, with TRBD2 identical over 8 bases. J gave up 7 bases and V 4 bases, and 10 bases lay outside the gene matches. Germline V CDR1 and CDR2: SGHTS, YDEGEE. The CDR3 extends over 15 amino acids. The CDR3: CASSREGGPGNEQFF. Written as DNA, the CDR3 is TGTGCCAGCAGCCGGGAGGGGGGCCCCGGAAATGAGCAGTTCTTC.

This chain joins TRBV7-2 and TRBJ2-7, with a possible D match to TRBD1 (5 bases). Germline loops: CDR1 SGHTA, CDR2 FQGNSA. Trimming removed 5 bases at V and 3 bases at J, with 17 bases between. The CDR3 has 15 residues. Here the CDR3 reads CASSPHPDTNYEQYF. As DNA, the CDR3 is TGTGCCAGCAGCCCTCACCCGGACACCAACTACGAGCAGTACTTC.

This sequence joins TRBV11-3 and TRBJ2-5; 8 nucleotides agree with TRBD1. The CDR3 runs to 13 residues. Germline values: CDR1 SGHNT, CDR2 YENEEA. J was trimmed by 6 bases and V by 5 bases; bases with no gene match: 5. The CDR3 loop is CASSPGQGKTQYF. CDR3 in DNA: TGTGCCAGCAGCCCCGGACAGGGAAAGACCCAGTACTTC. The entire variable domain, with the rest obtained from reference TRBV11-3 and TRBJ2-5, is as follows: EAGVVQSPRYKIIEKKQPVAFWCNPISGHNTLYWYLQNLGQGPELLIRYENEEAVDDSQLPKDRFSAERLKGVDSTLKIQPAELGDSAVYLCASSPGQGKTQYFGPGTRLLVL.

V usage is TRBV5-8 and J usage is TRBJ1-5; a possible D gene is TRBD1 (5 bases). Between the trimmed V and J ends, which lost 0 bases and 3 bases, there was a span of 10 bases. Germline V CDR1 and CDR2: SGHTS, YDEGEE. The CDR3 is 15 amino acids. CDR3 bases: TGTGCCAGCAGCTTGGGACAGTATTACAATCAGCCCCAGCATTTT. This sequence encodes CASSLGQYYNQPQHF.

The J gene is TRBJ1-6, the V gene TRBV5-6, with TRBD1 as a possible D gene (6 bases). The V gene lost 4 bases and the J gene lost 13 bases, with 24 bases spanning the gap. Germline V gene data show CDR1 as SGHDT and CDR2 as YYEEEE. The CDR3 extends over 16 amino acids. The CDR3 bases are TGTGCCAGCAGCCCAGCCCCCCGGGACAACCCGTGGCCCCTCCACTTT. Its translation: CASSPAPRDNPWPLHF.

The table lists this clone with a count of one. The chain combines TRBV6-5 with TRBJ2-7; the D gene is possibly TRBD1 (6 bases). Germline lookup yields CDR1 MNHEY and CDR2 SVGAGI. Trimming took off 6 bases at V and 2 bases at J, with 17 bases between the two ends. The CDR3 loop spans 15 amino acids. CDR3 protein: CASSPLTGTAYEQYF. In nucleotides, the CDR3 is TGTGCCAGCAGCCCCCTGACAGGCACAGCCTACGAGCAGTACTTC.

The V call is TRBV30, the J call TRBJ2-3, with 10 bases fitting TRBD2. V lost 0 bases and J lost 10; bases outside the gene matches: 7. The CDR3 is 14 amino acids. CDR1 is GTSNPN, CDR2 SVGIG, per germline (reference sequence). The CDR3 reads CAWSVAGGPFPQYF. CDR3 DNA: TGTGCCTGGAGTGTAGCGGGGGGGCCATTTCCGCAGTATTTT. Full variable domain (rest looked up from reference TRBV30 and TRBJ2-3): SQTIHQWPATLVQPVGSPLSLECTVEGTSNPNLYWYRQAAGRGLQLLFYSVGIGQISSEVPQNLSASRPQDRQFILSSKKLLLSDSGFYLCAWSVAGGPFPQYFGPGTRLTVL.

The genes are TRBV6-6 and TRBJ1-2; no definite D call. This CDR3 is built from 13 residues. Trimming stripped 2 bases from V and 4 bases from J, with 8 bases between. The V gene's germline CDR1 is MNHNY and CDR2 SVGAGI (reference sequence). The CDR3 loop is CASSYDTSYGYTF. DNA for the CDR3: TGTGCCAGCAGTTACGACACCTCCTATGGCTACACCTTC.

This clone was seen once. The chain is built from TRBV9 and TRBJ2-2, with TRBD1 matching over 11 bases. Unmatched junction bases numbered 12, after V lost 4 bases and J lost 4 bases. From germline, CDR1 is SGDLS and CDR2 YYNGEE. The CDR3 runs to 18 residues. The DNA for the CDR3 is TGTGCCAGCAGCTATCGGACAGGGGGCGAGTCGGGCACCGGGGAGCTGTTTTTT. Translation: CASSYRTGGESGTGELFF.

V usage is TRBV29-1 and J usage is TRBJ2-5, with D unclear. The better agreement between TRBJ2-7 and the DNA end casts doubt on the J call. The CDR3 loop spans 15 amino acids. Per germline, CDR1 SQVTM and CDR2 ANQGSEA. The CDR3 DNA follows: TGCAGCGTTGAAGATCGGAACAGATTCTCCTACGAGCAGTACTTC. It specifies CSVEDRNRFSYEQYF.

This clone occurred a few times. In DNA, the CDR3 is TGTGCCAGCAGCGACGCCTTCGGGGGAGCGGGCACTGAAGCTTTCTTT. Protein sequence: CASSDAFGGAGTEAFF. The rearrangement links TRBV9 to TRBJ1-1; the D gene is possibly TRBD1 (5 bases). This CDR3 comprises 16 residues. CDR1 is SGDLS, CDR2 YYNGEE, per germline. V was shortened by 3 bases and J by 4 bases, with 19 bases between the two germline ends. Filled out from reference TRBV9 and TRBJ1-1, the complete variable domain reads DSGVTQTPKHLITATGQRVTLRCSPRSGDLSVYWYQQSLDQGLQFLIQYYNGEERAKGNILERFSAQQFPDLHSELNLSSLELGDSALYFCASSDAFGGAGTEAFFGQGTRLTVV.

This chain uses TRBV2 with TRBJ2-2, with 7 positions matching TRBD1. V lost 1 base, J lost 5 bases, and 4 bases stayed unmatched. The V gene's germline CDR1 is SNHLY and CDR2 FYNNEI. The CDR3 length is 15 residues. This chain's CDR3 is CASSEEDRATGELFF. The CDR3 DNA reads TGTGCCAGCAGTGAAGAAGACAGGGCAACCGGGGAGCTGTTTTTT.

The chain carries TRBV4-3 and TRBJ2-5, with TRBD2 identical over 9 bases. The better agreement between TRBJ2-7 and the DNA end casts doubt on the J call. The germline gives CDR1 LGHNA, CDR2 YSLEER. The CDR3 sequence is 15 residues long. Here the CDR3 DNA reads TGCGCCAGCAGCCAAGAGTTTAGCGGGGGCTACGAGCAGTACTTC. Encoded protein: CASSQEFSGGYEQYF.

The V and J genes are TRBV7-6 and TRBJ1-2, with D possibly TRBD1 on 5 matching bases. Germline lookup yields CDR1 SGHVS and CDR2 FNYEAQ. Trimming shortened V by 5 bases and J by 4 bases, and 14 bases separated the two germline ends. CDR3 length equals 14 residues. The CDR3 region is CASSPREVGYGYTF. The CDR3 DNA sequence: TGTGCCAGCAGCCCCAGGGAGGTGGGCTATGGCTACACCTTC. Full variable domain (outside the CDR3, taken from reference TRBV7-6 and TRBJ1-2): GAGVSQSPRYKVTKRGQDVALRCDPISGHVSLYWYRQALGQGPEFLTYFNYEAQQDKSGLPNDRFSAERPEGSISTLTIQRTEQRDSAMYRCASSPREVGYGYTFGSGTRLTVV.

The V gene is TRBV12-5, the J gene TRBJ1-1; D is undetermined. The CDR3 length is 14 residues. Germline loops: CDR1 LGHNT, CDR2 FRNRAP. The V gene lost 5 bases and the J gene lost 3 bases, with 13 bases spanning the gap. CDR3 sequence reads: CASGLTRRDTEAFF. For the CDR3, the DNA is TGTGCTAGTGGTCTTACCAGGAGGGACACTGAAGCTTTCTTT.

The CDR3: CASSIFTAGGTGELFF. The CDR3 bases are TGTGCCAGTAGTATATTCACGGCAGGAGGCACCGGGGAGCTGTTTTTT. The rearrangement joins TRBV19 to TRBJ2-2; D perhaps matches TRBD2 (5 bases). Germline V gene lookup returns CDR1 LNHDA and CDR2 SQIVND (reference sequence). V gave up 2 bases and J gave up 4 bases, with 14 bases separating them. This CDR3 comprises 16 residues.

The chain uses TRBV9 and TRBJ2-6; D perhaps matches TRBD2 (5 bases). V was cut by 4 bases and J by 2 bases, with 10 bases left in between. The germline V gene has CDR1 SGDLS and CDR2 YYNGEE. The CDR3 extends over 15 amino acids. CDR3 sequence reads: CASSYGIAGANVLTF. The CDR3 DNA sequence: TGTGCCAGCAGCTACGGGATCGCTGGGGCCAACGTCCTGACTTTC.

CDR3 bases: TGCGCCAGCAAAATGGACAGGGGGACTGAAGCTTTCTTT. Translation: CASKMDRGTEAFF. The chain couples TRBV10-2 to TRBJ1-1; TRBD1 aligns across 10 bases. The length of the CDR3 is 13 residues. The V segment lost 7 bases and the J segment 5 bases; nucleotides outside the gene matches: 4. The germline V gene encodes CDR1 WSHSY and CDR2 SAAADI.

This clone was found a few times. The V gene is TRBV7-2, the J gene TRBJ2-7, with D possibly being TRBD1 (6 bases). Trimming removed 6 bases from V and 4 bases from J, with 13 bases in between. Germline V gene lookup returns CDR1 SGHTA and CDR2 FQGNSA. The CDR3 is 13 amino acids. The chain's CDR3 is CASSLTGRYEQYF. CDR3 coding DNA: TGTGCCAGCAGTCTAACAGGGCGGTACGAGCAGTACTTC.